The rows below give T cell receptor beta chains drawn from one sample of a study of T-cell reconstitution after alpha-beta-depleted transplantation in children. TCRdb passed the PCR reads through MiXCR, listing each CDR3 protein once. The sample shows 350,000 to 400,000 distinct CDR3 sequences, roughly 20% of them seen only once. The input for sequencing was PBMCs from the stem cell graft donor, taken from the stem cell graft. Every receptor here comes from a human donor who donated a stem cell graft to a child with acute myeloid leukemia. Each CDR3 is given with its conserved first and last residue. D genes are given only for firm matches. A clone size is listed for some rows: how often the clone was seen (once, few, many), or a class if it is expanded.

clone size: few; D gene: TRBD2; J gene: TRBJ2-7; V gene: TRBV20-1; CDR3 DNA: TGCAGTGCTAGACGAGGCGGCGGGAGAACCTACGAGCAGTACTTC; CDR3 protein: CSARRGGGRTYEQYF
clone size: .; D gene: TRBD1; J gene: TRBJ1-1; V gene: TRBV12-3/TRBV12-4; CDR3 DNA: TGTGCCAGCAGTTCCGGGACAGGGGTTCGGGCGACTGAAGCTTTCTTT; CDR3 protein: CASSSGTGVRATEAFF
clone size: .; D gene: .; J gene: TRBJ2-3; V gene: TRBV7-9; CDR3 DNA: TGTGCCAGCAGCTCCCGGGACCAGACAGATACGCAGTATTTT; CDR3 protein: CASSSRDQTDTQYF
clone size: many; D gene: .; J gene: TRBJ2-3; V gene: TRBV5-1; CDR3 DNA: TGCGCCAGCAGCTTGGCGGGAGCCACCTCCACAGATACGCAGTATTTT; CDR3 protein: CASSLAGATSTDTQYF
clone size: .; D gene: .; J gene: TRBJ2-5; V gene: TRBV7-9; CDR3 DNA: TGTGCCAGCAGCTTTCTGGGGTACCAAGAGACCCAGTACTTC; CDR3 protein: CASSFLGYQETQYF
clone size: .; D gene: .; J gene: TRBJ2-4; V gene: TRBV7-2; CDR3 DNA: TGTGCCAGCATGTCAGCGGATACCTCCAAAAACATTCAGTACTTC; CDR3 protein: CASMSADTSKNIQYF
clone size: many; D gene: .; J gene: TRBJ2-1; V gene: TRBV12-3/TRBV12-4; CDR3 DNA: TGTGCCAGCACCCGTTCGGGCTACAATGAGCAGTTCTTC; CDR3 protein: CASTRSGYNEQFF
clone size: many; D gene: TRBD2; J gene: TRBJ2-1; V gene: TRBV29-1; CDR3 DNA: TGCAGCGTTAGTAGCGGGTACTACAATGAGCAGTTCTTC; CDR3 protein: CSVSSGYYNEQFF
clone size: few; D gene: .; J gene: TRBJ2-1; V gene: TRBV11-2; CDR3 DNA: TGTGCCAGCAGCCCAGACAGGTTGAACTACAATGAGCAGTTCTTC; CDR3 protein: CASSPDRLNYNEQFF
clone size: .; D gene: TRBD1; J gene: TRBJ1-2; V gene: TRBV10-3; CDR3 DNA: TGTGCCATCAGTGAGCCGGGACAGGGACCTGGCTACACCTTC; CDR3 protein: CAISEPGQGPGYTF
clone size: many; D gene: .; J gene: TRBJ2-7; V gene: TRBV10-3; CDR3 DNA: TGTGCCATCAGTGAAAGGAGCCAGAGCTCCTACGAGCAGTACTTC; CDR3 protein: CAISERSQSSYEQYF
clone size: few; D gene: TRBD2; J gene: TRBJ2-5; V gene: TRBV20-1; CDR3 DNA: TGCAGTGCCAAGTCGGCTAGCGGGAGAGGGACCCAGTACTTC; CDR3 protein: CSAKSASGRGTQYF
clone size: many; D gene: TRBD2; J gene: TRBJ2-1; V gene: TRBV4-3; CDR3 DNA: TGCGCCAGCAGCCAAGAGGGACTAGCGGAAAATGAGCAGTTCTTC; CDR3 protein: CASSQEGLAENEQFF
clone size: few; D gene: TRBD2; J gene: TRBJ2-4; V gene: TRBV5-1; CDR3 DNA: TGCGCCAGCAGCTTGGGGCTAGCGGGAGTAAACATTCAGTACTTC; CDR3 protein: CASSLGLAGVNIQYF
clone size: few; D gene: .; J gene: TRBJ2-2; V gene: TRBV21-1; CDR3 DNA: TGTGCCAGCAGCTGGGTCGCGGGAGGGGAGGTTAACGGGGAGCTGTTTTTT; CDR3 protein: CASSWVAGGEVNGELFF
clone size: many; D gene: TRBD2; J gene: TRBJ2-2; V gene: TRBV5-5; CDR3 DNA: TGTGCCAGCACAGCCGGGACTACCTCGAACACCGGGGAGCTGTTTTTT; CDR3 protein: CASTAGTTSNTGELFF
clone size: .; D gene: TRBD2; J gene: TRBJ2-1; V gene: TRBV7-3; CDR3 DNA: TGTGCCAGCAGCCTTTCCGGGACTAGCTCCAATGAGCAGTTCTTC; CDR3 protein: CASSLSGTSSNEQFF
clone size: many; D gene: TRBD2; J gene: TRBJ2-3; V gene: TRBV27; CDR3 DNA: TGTGCCAGCAGTTGGGGGACTAGCGGGATCACAGATACGCAGTATTTT; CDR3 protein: CASSWGTSGITDTQYF
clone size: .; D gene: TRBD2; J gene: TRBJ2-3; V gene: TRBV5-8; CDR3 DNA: TGTGCCAGCAGCTTCGGACTAGGGGCAGATACGCAGTATTTT; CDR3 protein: CASSFGLGADTQYF
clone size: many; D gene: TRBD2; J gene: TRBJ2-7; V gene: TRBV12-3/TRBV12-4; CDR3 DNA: TGTGCCAGCAGTATCTATAGGACTAGCGGCGCCTACGAGCAGTACTTC; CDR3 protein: CASSIYRTSGAYEQYF
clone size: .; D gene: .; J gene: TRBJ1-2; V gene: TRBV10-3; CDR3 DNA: TGTGCCATCAGTGAGTCTCCCCGAGCTGGGAACTATGGCTACACCTTC; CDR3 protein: CAISESPRAGNYGYTF
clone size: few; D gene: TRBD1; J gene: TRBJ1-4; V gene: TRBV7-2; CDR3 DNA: TGTGCCAGCAGCTTAGGGACAGGGGGTGAAAAACTGTTTTTT; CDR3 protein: CASSLGTGGEKLFF
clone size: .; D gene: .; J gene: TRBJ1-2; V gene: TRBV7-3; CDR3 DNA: TGTGCCAGCAGCTTACTAGGGAGCGGCGGCTACACCTTC; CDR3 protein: CASSLLGSGGYTF
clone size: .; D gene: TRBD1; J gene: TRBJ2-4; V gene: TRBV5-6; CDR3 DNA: TGTGCCAGCAGCGTACAGGGGGCTGCCAAAAACATTCAGTACTTC; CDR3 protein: CASSVQGAAKNIQYF
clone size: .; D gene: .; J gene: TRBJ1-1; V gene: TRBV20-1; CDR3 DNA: TGCAGTGCTAGAATGGGAACTGAAGCTTTCTTT; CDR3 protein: CSARMGTEAFF
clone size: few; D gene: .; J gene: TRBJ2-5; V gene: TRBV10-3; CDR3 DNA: TGTGCCATCAGTGTAGGGGGAGCGACCCAGTACTTC; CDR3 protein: CAISVGGATQYF
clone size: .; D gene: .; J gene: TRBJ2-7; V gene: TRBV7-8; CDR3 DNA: TGTGCCAGCAGCTTAGCGTCTCCGAGGGGGGGCTACGAGCAGTACTTC; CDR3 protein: CASSLASPRGGYEQYF
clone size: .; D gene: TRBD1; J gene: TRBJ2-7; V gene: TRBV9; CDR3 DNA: TGTGCCAGCATCCCCGGACAGGGGAACGGCGAGCAGTACTTC; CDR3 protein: CASIPGQGNGEQYF
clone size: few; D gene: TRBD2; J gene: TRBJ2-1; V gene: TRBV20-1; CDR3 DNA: TGCAGTGCTAGAGATGGGACTAGCGGGGGGAATGAGCAGTTCTTC; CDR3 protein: CSARDGTSGGNEQFF
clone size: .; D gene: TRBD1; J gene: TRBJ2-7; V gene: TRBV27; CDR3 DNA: TGTGCCAGCAGTCCGATGACAGGGGCCGTCGAGGAGTACTTC; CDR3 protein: CASSPMTGAVEEYF
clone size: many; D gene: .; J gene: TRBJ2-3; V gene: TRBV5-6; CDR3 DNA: TGTGCCAGCAGCTTGAATTGGGGCGGCACAGATACGCAGTATTTT; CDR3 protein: CASSLNWGGTDTQYF
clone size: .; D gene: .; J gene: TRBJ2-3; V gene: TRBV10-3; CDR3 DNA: TGTGCCATCAGTGAGGGCGGGAGCACAGATACGCAGTATTTT; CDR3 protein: CAISEGGSTDTQYF
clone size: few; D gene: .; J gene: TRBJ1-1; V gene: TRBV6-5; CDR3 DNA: TGTGCCAGCAGCCTCGGACGGGAGACTTTCTTT; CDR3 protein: CASSLGRETFF
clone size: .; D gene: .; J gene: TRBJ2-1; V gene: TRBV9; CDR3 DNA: TGTGCCAGCAGCGTAGAGTCCCAGGGTGGGGGGGAGCAGTTCTTC; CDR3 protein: CASSVESQGGGEQFF
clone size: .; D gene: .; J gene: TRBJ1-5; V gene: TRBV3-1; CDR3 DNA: TGTGCCAGCAGCCCCGAGGTTGGCAATCAGCCCCAGCATTTT; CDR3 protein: CASSPEVGNQPQHF
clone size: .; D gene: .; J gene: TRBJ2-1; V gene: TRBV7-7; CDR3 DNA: TGTGCTAGCAGCTCTCATCTTGGAGGCTACAATGAGCAGTTCTTC; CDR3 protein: CASSSHLGGYNEQFF
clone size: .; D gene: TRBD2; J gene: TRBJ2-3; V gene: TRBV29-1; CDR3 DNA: TGCAGCGTTGAAGAAGAAGCGGGAGCCCCAGATACGCAGTATTTT; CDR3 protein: CSVEEEAGAPDTQYF
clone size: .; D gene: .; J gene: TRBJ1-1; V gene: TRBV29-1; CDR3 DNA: TGCAGCGTAGCAGTAGTGAACACTGAAGCTTTCTTT; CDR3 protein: CSVAVVNTEAFF
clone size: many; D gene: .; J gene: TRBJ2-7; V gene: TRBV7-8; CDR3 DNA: TGTGCCAGCAGCTTAGAGTCCTACGAGCAGTACTTC; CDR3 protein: CASSLESYEQYF
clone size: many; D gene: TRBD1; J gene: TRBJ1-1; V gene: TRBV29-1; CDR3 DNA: TGCAGCGTTCACAGACAGGGGGCTACCTCATTGAACACTGAAGCTTTCTTT; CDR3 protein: CSVHRQGATSLNTEAFF
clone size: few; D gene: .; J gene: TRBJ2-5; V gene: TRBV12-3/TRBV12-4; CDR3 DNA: TGTGCCAGCAGTTCCGCGACAGGCGGCCGGGAGACCCAGTACTTC; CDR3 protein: CASSSATGGRETQYF